A selection of T cell receptor beta chains follows, all from one sample in a study of T cell changes during pregnancy in multiple sclerosis. Some clones are missing from TCRdb's copy, which holds only in-frame ones; the method was immunoSEQ multiplex PCR. The sample has around 72,000 clones, roughly nine tenths seen once. The starting material was peripheral blood, obtained in the third trimester of pregnancy. All receptors derive from a female donor in good health, enrolled as a control in a pregnancy study. Each CDR3 is given with its conserved first and last residue. D genes are given only for firm matches. Clone size is stated in some rows and not others, as once, few, many or a class when expanded.

TRBJ2-5,TRBV7-9,.,.,14,TGTGCCAGCAGCTTATCGGCAGGGCAAGAGACCCAGTACTTC,CASSLSAGQETQYF
TRBJ1-2,TRBV19,TRBD1,.,15,TGTGCCAGTAGTCCCCGGACAGGGCGAGACTATGGCTACACCTTC,CASSPRTGRDYGYTF
TRBJ1-4,TRBV15,TRBD1,.,16,TGTGCCACCAGCAGAGATGGGAACAGGGGTGGAGAAAAACTGTTTTTT,CATSRDGNRGGEKLFF
TRBJ2-5,TRBV5-1,.,.,14,TGCGCCAGCAGCCGGCAGGGTTATCAAGAGACCCAGTACTTC,CASSRQGYQETQYF
TRBJ2-1,TRBV4-3,.,.,13,TGCGCCAGCAGCCCGGGGAGAGCGAATGAGCAGTTCTTC,CASSPGRANEQFF
TRBJ1-5,TRBV7-8,TRBD1,.,18,TGTGCCAGCAGCCAGGGACAGGGGGGGTTCGGTAGCAATCAGCCCCAGCATTTT,CASSQGQGGFGSNQPQHF
TRBJ2-5,TRBV6-1,TRBD1,.,15,TGTGCCAGCAGGGGGGGGACAGGGCCCCAAGAGACCCAGTACTTC,CASRGGTGPQETQYF
TRBJ2-1,TRBV27,TRBD1,.,15,TGTGCCAGCAGCCCGGGACAGGGGGCTGACAATGAGCAGTTCTTC,CASSPGQGADNEQFF
TRBJ2-3,TRBV7-9,.,once,16,TGTGCCAGCAGCTTAGGGACAGTCCTAAGCACAGATACGCAGTATTTT,CASSLGTVLSTDTQYF
TRBJ2-2,TRBV28,TRBD2,.,16,TGTGCCAGCAGTCCGCCGGGACTAGAAGCCACCGGGGAGCTGTTTTTT,CASSPPGLEATGELFF
TRBJ2-7,TRBV5-6,.,once,15,TGTGCCAGCAGCTTGGGACCCAGGGTTTTCTACGAGCAGTACTTC,CASSLGPRVFYEQYF
TRBJ2-3,TRBV5-1,.,.,15,TGCGCCAGCAGCTTGGGGCCAGGGGGCACAGATACGCAGTATTTT,CASSLGPGGTDTQYF
TRBJ1-2,TRBV6-5,.,.,15,TGTGCCAGCAGTCGCGGGGCGCGATTGGACTATGGCTACACCTTC,CASSRGARLDYGYTF
TRBJ1-6,TRBV4-2,.,.,17,TGTGCCAGCAGCCAAGCGGGGGGCAGAACCTATAATTCACCCCTCCACTTT,CASSQAGGRTYNSPLHF
TRBJ1-1,TRBV28,.,.,21,TGTGCCAGCAGTTTAAGGGGCCCCGGCCGGACAGCCCGTACCATGAACACTGAAGCTTTCTTT,CASSLRGPGRTARTMNTEAFF
TRBJ2-7,TRBV5-1,.,.,14,TGCGCCAGCAGCGTAACCTCCGGGGTCTACGAGCAGTACTTC,CASSVTSGVYEQYF
TRBJ2-3,TRBV9,TRBD2,.,14,TGTGCCAGCAGCGCAGCGGGAGTGTTCGATACGCAGTATTTT,CASSAAGVFDTQYF
TRBJ2-7,TRBV28,TRBD2,.,20,TGTGCCAGCAGTTTATTTTGGTCGCAACAGGCGCGGGAGGGCCAAAACGAGCAGTACTTC,CASSLFWSQQAREGQNEQYF
TRBJ1-4,TRBV13,TRBD1,.,14,TGTGCCAGCAGGCCCAGGGGGGCTAATGAAAAACTGTTTTTT,CASRPRGANEKLFF
TRBJ2-5,TRBV28,TRBD1,.,19,TGTGCCAGCAGCCCACCAAGACCCAACAGGGGATTACGAGTTGGGACCCAGTACTTC,CASSPPRPNRGLRVGTQYF
TRBJ1-1,TRBV27,.,once,14,TGTGCCAGCAGTTTGGTGGCGGGCAACACTGAAGCTTTCTTT,CASSLVAGNTEAFF
TRBJ2-5,TRBV29-1,.,.,13,TGCAGCGTTGATGGCCAGGGGTTGCGGACCCAGTACTTC,CSVDGQGLRTQYF
TRBJ2-5,TRBV5-1,TRBD2,.,14,TGCGCCAGCCGCCCCGGTGCGGGGGTAGAGACCCAGTACTTC,CASRPGAGVETQYF
TRBJ1-1,TRBV7-9,.,.,15,TGTGCCAGCAGCTTAGTGCGGACACAGAACACTGAAGCTTTCTTT,CASSLVRTQNTEAFF
TRBJ2-5,TRBV19,.,.,14,TGTGCCAGTAGATCGCCGGGTTCGGCGGAGACCCAGTACTTC,CASRSPGSAETQYF
TRBJ1-5,TRBV5-8,TRBD1,.,16,TGTGCCAGCAGCTTCACAGGGGGCTATAGCAATCAGCCCCAGCATTTT,CASSFTGGYSNQPQHF
TRBJ2-1,TRBV11-3,.,.,15,TGTGCCAGCAGCTTAGGCAGGAATGATAACAATGAGCAGTTCTTC,CASSLGRNDNNEQFF
TRBJ1-2,TRBV6-6,.,.,16,TGTGCCAGCACCACCAGGGGTACCGGCCTTAACTATGGCTACACCTTC,CASTTRGTGLNYGYTF
TRBJ1-2,TRBV19,TRBD1,once,12,TGTGCCAGTAGTATGAGACAGGGTGGCTACACCTTC,CASSMRQGGYTF
TRBJ2-1,TRBV7-8,TRBD1,.,15,TGTGCCAGCAGCCCGACAGAACAGGGGTGGGTTGAGCAGTTCTTC,CASSPTEQGWVEQFF
TRBJ2-5,TRBV5-6,TRBD1,.,15,TGTGCCAGCAGCTTGGGACAGGGGTTCCAAGAGACCCAGTACTTC,CASSLGQGFQETQYF
TRBJ1-3,TRBV7-2,.,.,14,TGTGCCAGCAGCACGACAGGTTTCGGAAACACCATATATTTT,CASSTTGFGNTIYF
TRBJ1-5,TRBV5-1,.,.,13,TGCGCCAGCAGCTTGGACGGGAATCAGCCCCAGCATTTT,CASSLDGNQPQHF
TRBJ2-2,TRBV6-1,.,.,22,TGTGCCAGCAGTGAAGCGCTTCCGGGACAGCATACTAGCGGAGTGAACACCGGGGAGCTGTTTTTT,CASSEALPGQHTSGVNTGELFF
TRBJ2-1,TRBV4-3,TRBD2,.,17,TGCGCCAGCAGCCAAGTCGGAGGGAGGGGATCCGGCGGTGAGCAGTTCTTC,CASSQVGGRGSGGEQFF
TRBJ1-6,TRBV9,.,.,15,TGTGCCAGCAGCGTATACCAGGGCGACGATTCACCCCTCCACTTT,CASSVYQGDDSPLHF
TRBJ2-7,TRBV27,TRBD1,.,13,TGTGCCAGCAGTATGTACAGGGGTGACGAGCAGTACTTC,CASSMYRGDEQYF